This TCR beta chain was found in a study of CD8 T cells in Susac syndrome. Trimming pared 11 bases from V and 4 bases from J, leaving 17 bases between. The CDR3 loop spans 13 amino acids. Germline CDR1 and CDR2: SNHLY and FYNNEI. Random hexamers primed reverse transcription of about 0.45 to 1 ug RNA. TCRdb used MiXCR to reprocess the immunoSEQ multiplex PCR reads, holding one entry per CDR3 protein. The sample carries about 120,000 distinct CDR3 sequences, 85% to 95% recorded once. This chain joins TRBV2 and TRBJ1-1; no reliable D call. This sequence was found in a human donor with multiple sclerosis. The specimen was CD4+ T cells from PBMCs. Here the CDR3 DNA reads TGTGCCGGAAATTTCGGCCCCCGCACTGAAGCTTTCTTT. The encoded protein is CAGNFGPRTEAFF.